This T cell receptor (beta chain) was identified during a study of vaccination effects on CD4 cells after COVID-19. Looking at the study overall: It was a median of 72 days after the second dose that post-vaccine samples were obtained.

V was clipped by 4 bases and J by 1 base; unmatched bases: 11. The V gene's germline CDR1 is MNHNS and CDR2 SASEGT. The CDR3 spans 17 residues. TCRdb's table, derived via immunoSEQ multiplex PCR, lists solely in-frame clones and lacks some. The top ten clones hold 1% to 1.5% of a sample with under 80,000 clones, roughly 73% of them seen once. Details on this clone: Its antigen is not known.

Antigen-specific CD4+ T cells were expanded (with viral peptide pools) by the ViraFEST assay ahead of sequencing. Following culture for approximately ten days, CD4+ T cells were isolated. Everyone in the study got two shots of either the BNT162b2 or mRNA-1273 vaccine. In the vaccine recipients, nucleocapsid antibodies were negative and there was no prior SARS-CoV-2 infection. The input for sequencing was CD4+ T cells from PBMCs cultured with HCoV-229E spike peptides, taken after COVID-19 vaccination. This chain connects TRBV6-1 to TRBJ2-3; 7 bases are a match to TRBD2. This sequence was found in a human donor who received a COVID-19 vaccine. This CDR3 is CASSGPRLASRTDTQYF. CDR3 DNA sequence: TGTGCCAGCAGTGGCCCCAGACTAGCCAGCCGCACAGATACGCAGTATTTT.